The 25 T cell receptor beta chains reported below all come from one sample, sequenced in a study of control samples from healthy donors and cancer patients. Only in-frame clones appear in the TCRdb table, and some are missing; sequencing was by immunoSEQ multiplex PCR. The sample holds some 150,000 clones, 91% seen once. Sequencing was carried out using blood. The receptors here all came from a woman aged 25-40 years in good health.

The rearrangement joins TRBV27 to TRBJ1-1; the D gene is possibly TRBD1 (5 bases). V lost 6 bases and J 1 base, leaving 9 bases between the germline ends. Germline V CDR1 and CDR2: MNHEY, SMNVEV (reference sequence). The CDR3 runs 13 residues. The DNA of the CDR3 is TGTGCCAGCAGGATAACAGGGAACACTGAAGCTTTCTTT. Amino acid sequence: CASRITGNTEAFF.

J is TRBJ2-3 and V is TRBV9; 9 positions match TRBD2. The germline V gene encodes CDR1 SGDLS and CDR2 YYNGEE. This CDR3 has 16 residues. Germline trimming cut 4 bases from V and 1 base from J; bases unmatched to any gene: 7. CDR3 amino acids: CASSFRTSVRTDTQYF. DNA for the CDR3: TGTGCCAGCAGCTTCAGGACTAGCGTGCGCACAGATACGCAGTATTTT. The variable domain in full, completed from reference TRBV9 and TRBJ2-3, reads DSGVTQTPKHLITATGQRVTLRCSPRSGDLSVYWYQQSLDQGLQFLIQYYNGEERAKGNILERFSAQQFPDLHSELNLSSLELGDSALYFCASSFRTSVRTDTQYFGPGTRLTVL.

V is TRBV19 and J is TRBJ2-2; 10 bases match TRBD2. The germline CDR1 and CDR2 sequences are LNHDA and SQIVND (reference sequence). The V gene end was trimmed by 7 bases and the J gene end by 5 bases; junction bases not matched to a gene: 13. The CDR3 loop spans 17 amino acids. The CDR3 region is CASKFSGLAGVTGELFF. DNA for the CDR3: TGTGCCAGTAAATTCAGTGGGCTAGCGGGAGTTACCGGGGAGCTGTTTTTT.

This chain joins TRBV24-1 and TRBJ2-7; tentatively, D is TRBD1 (6 bases). The length of the CDR3 is 13 residues. Germline CDR1 reads KGHDR; CDR2 reads SFDVKD. V gave up 4 bases and J gave up 9 bases, with 15 bases separating them. The CDR3 loop reads CATSDPGVRGQYF. The CDR3 DNA follows: TGTGCCACCAGTGACCCAGGGGTTCGTGGGCAGTACTTC.

The gene calls are TRBV3-1 (or the pseudogene TRBV3-2) and TRBJ2-3; 11 bases agree with TRBD2. Germline assignment: CDR1 LGHDT and CDR2 YNNKEL (reference sequence). The junction had 5 bases not matched to a gene; V was cut back by 2 bases and J by 4 bases. CDR3 size: 16 residues. The CDR3 DNA is TGTGCCAGCAGCCAATCTACTAGCGGGAGTCCAGATACGCAGTATTTT. Its translation is CASSQSTSGSPDTQYF.

Remarks on this clone: Other DNA sequences in the same sample also yield this CDR3. The rearrangement joins TRBV19 to TRBJ1-1; D might be TRBD1 (5 bases). The V end was cut by 3 bases, the J end by 2 bases, with 7 bases between. The CDR3 totals 13 residues. Germline CDR1 is LNHDA and CDR2 is SQIVND (reference sequence). The CDR3 is CASSITGNTEAFF. In nucleotides, the CDR3 is TGTGCCAGTAGTATCACAGGTAACACTGAAGCTTTCTTT.

V and J are TRBV12-1 and TRBJ1-5; no check of the table's D call, TRBD1, against the DNA was made. TRBV12-1 is listed as a pseudogene. The CDR3 contains 13 residues. CDR3 protein: CASKSGDRQPQHF. The CDR3 DNA reads as TGTGCCAGCAAATCAGGGGACCGTCAGCCCCAGCATTTT.

The chain joins TRBV5-5 to TRBJ1-1; tentative D call: TRBD1 (5 bases). Germline V CDR1 and CDR2: SGHKS, YYEKEE (reference sequence). CDR3 length: 13 amino acids. V was cut by 1 base and J by 4 bases, with 8 bases left in between. As DNA, the CDR3 is TGTGCCAGCAGCTTGTTCGGGGCCACTGAAGCTTTCTTT. Its protein is CASSLFGATEAFF.

The sample holds a few counts of this clone. CDR3 protein: CASSPGTGNTGELFF. The CDR3 DNA follows: TGTGCCAGCAGTCCCGGGACAGGGAACACCGGGGAGCTGTTTTTT. The chain is built from TRBV6-4 and TRBJ2-2; 8 bases are shared with TRBD1. This CDR3 comprises 15 residues. The J segment lost 1 base and the V segment lost 5 bases, leaving 3 bases of the junction unmatched. Germline assignment: CDR1 MRHNA and CDR2 SNTAGT.

The gene calls are TRBV6-6 and TRBJ2-7, with 13 bases matching TRBD2. The CDR3 spans 15 residues. The germline V gene encodes CDR1 MNHNY and CDR2 SVGAGI (reference sequence). V trimming: 2 bases; J trimming: 6 bases; junction bases outside the gene matches: 4. The chain's CDR3 is CASSYTSGRAGEQYF. The CDR3 DNA is TGTGCCAGCAGTTACACTAGCGGGAGGGCCGGCGAGCAGTACTTC.

The V gene is TRBV28, the J gene TRBJ2-1; 11 bases are a match to TRBD1. V lost 6 bases to trimming and J lost 6 bases; unmatched junction nucleotides: 1. Germline CDR1 MDHEN, CDR2 SYDVKM. The CDR3 runs to 13 residues. The CDR3 protein is CASRGQGVNEQFF. The CDR3, as DNA: TGTGCCAGCAGGGGACAGGGGGTCAATGAGCAGTTCTTC.

This clone was recorded a few times. The rearrangement links TRBV4-1 to TRBJ2-3, with 13 bases aligning to TRBD2. The V and J ends lost 4 bases and 3 bases, in that order; junction bases with no gene match: 1. CDR1 is MGHRA, CDR2 YSYEKL, per germline. This CDR3 has 15 amino acids. The CDR3 is CASSPTSGGTDTQYF. As DNA, the CDR3 is TGCGCCAGCAGCCCGACTAGCGGGGGGACAGATACGCAGTATTTT.

V and J are TRBV7-3 and TRBJ2-5, with D possibly matching TRBD2 (5 bases). Germline CDR1 and CDR2: SGHTA and FQGTGA. Trimming left V 1 base short and J 1 base short, with 10 bases between. This CDR3 is built from 15 residues. CDR3 nucleotide sequence: TGTGCCAGCAGCTTAAGCGCTAGCAGCCAAGAGACCCAGTACTTC. The encoded protein is CASSLSASSQETQYF.

This chain uses TRBV7-2 with TRBJ2-7; tentatively, D is TRBD1 or TRBD2 (5 bases each). The CDR3 is 14 residues long. Germline CDR1 is SGHTA and CDR2 is FQGNSA. Deletions cut 0 bases from V and 1 base from J, with 7 bases between. The CDR3, as DNA: TGTGCCAGCAGCTTAGCAGGGGAGTCCTACGAGCAGTACTTC. Its translation is CASSLAGESYEQYF.

CDR3: CASTFSGGWQETQYF. CDR3 DNA sequence: TGTGCCAGCACCTTTAGCGGGGGGTGGCAAGAGACCCAGTACTTC. The chain carries TRBV2 and TRBJ2-5; 10 bases are shared with TRBD2. This CDR3 region has 15 residues. V trimming: 7 bases; J trimming: 2 bases; junction bases outside the gene matches: 7. The germline V gene encodes CDR1 SNHLY and CDR2 FYNNEI.

This clone occurred once. This chain joins TRBV6-5 and TRBJ2-5; TRBD2 matches 11 bases. The germline V gene encodes CDR1 MNHEY and CDR2 SVGAGI. CDR3 length: 16 amino acids. J gave up 5 bases and V 2 bases, and 7 bases lay outside the gene matches. The CDR3 spells CASSYLAGGRGETQYF. In DNA form, the CDR3 reads TGTGCCAGCAGTTACCTAGCGGGGGGCCGGGGGGAGACCCAGTACTTC.

The chain has TRBV15 and TRBJ2-3, with 12 bases that match TRBD1. CDR1 and CDR2 (germline): LNHNV, YYDKDF (reference sequence). V gave up 4 bases and J gave up 4 bases; unmatched junction bases: 6. The CDR3 is made up of 16 amino acids. CDR3 amino acids: CATSTGTGGRADTQYF. In DNA form, the CDR3 reads TGTGCCACCAGCACCGGGACAGGGGGCAGGGCAGATACGCAGTATTTT.

V and J are TRBV20-1 and TRBJ2-3; D is possibly TRBD1 (6 bases). Trimming took off 6 bases at V and 7 bases at J, with 11 bases between the two ends. Germline CDR1 reads DFQATT; CDR2 reads SNEGSKA (reference sequence). The CDR3 is made up of 11 amino acids. CDR3: CSADQGHTQYF. DNA of the CDR3: TGCAGTGCAGACCAGGGGCATACGCAGTATTTT.

This clone was counted many times. The rearrangement links TRBV6-5 to TRBJ2-6; 7 bases match TRBD1. The CDR3 is made up of 16 amino acids. Germline CDR1 reads MNHEY; CDR2 reads SVGAGI. Germline trimming cut 4 bases from V and 4 bases from J; bases unmatched to any gene: 7. The CDR3 DNA follows: TGTGCCAGCAGTTCGACAGGGCGGTCCGGGGCCAACGTCCTGACTTTC. Amino acids: CASSSTGRSGANVLTF.

The chain uses TRBV2 and TRBJ2-1; weak D call: TRBD2 (6 bases). CDR3 length equals 14 residues. V lost 3 bases to trimming and J lost 4 bases, with 10 bases between them. Per germline, CDR1 SNHLY and CDR2 FYNNEI. DNA of the CDR3: TGTGCCAGCAGTGAGGAGGGGCCGTACAATGAGCAGTTCTTC. Protein: CASSEEGPYNEQFF.

The chain uses TRBV3-1 (or the pseudogene TRBV3-2) and TRBJ1-2; 8 bases map to TRBD1. Looked up from germline, CDR1 is LGHDT and CDR2 is YNNKEL (reference sequence). V trimming: 1 base; J trimming: 5 bases; junction bases outside the gene matches: 6. CDR3 length: 15 amino acids. The chain's CDR3 is CASSQADRAPYGYTF. The DNA for the CDR3 is TGTGCCAGCAGCCAAGCGGACAGGGCCCCGTATGGCTACACCTTC.

The chain joins TRBV7-8 to TRBJ2-7, with D maybe TRBD1 (5 bases). V lost 2 bases and J 3 bases, leaving 8 bases between the germline ends. The length of the CDR3 is 13 residues. The V gene's germline CDR1 is SGHVS and CDR2 FQNEAQ. CDR3 sequence (DNA): TGTGCCAGCAGCTTAACAGGCCGCTACGAGCAGTACTTC. This encodes CASSLTGRYEQYF.

This clone was counted a single time. This rearrangement joins TRBV9 to TRBJ2-1; TRBD2 matches 7 bases. The V and J ends lost 3 bases and 3 bases, in that order; junction bases with no gene match: 3. The CDR3 contains 14 residues. Germline CDR1 reads SGDLS; CDR2 reads YYNGEE. The CDR3, as DNA: TGTGCCAGCAGCGAGCGGGATTACTACAATGAGCAGTTCTTC. Translation: CASSERDYYNEQFF.

The rearrangement links TRBV24-1 to TRBJ2-1; 7 nucleotides align to TRBD1. V was pared by 2 bases and J by 0 bases, with 3 bases of the junction left unmatched. Per germline, CDR1 KGHDR and CDR2 SFDVKD. CDR3 length equals 16 residues. The CDR3 DNA sequence: TGTGCCACCAGTGATTCGACAGGGATCTCCTACAATGAGCAGTTCTTC. Translation: CATSDSTGISYNEQFF.

This chain joins TRBV6-5 and TRBJ2-3, with 10 bases fitting TRBD1. The CDR3 has 15 amino acids. Germline V gene data show CDR1 as MNHEY and CDR2 as SVGAGI. The V and J ends lost 6 bases and 0 bases, in that order; junction bases with no gene match: 3. The CDR3: CASRDRGISTDTQYF. In DNA form, the CDR3 reads TGTGCCAGCAGGGACAGGGGGATTAGCACAGATACGCAGTATTTT.